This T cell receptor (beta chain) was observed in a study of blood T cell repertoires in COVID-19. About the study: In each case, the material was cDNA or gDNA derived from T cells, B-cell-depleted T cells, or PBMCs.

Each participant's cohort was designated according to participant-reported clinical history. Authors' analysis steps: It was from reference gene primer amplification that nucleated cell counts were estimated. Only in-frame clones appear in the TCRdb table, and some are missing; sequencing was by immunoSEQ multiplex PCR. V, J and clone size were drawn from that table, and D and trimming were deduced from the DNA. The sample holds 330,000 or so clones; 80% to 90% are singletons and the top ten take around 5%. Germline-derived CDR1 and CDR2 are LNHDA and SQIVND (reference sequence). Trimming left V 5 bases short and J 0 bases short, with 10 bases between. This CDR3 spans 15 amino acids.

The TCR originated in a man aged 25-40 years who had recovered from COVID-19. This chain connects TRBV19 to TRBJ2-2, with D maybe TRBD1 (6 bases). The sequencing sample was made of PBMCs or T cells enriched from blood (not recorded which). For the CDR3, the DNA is TGTGCCAGTAGTTGGGGACAAACGAACACCGGGGAGCTGTTTTTT. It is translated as CASSWGQTNTGELFF.